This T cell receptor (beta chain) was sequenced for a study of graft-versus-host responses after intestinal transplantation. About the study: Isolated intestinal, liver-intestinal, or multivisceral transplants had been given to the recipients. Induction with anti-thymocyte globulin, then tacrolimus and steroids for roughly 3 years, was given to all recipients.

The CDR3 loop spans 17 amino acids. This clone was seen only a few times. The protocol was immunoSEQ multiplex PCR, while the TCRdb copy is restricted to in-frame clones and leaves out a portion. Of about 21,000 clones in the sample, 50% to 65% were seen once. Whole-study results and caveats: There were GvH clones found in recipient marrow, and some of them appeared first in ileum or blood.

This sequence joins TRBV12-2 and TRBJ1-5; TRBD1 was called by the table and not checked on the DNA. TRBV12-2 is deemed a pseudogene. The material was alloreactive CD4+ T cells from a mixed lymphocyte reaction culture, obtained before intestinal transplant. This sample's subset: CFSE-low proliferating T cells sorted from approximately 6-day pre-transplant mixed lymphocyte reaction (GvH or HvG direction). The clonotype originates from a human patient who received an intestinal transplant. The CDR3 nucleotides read TGTGCAAGTCGCTTGGGAGAGGGGGCAAAGAGCAATCAGCCCCAGCATTTT. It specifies CASRLGEGAKSNQPQHF.